Following are 10 T cell receptor beta chains from one sample sequenced in a study of beta chain features in type 1 diabetes. Study-level points and caveats: The study found moderately but significantly shorter TCRB CDR3s in all four CD4+ subsets of Type 1 diabetes patients.

The antigens for these receptors are not known. Investigators reverse transcribed all isolated RNA, so they sequenced expressed TCRB transcripts. Sequenced by immunoSEQ multiplex PCR; TCRdb stores in-frame clones only, minus some. The data contain 640,000 or so clones, around an eighth of them singletons. Sequenced material: naive CD4+ T cells from blood. All receptors come from a man between 18 and 35 years old with type 1 diabetes.

V gene TRBV18 combines with J gene TRBJ2-5; tentatively, D is TRBD1 (6 bases). Germline V gives CDR1 KGHSH, CDR2 LQKENI. V lost 3 bases to trimming and J lost 0 bases, with 8 bases between them. This CDR3 has 14 residues. The CDR3 coding sequence is TGTGCCAGCTCACCGTCAGGGGACCAAGAGACCCAGTACTTC. Amino acids: CASSPSGDQETQYF.

This clone showed up just a few times. The chain couples TRBV9 to TRBJ1-1, with D unclear. Trimming stripped 6 bases from V and 3 bases from J, with 12 bases between. Germline CDR1 reads SGDLS; CDR2 reads YYNGEE. This CDR3 is built from 13 residues. The CDR3 here is CASKNAWDTEAFF. Here the CDR3 DNA reads TGTGCCAGCAAAAACGCATGGGACACTGAAGCTTTCTTT.

The chain uses TRBV9 and TRBJ2-1, with D possibly matching TRBD1 (6 bases). The germline V gene encodes CDR1 SGDLS and CDR2 YYNGEE. Trimming shortened V by 1 base and J by 6 bases, and 8 bases separated the two germline ends. The CDR3 is 13 amino acids. The CDR3 region is CASSVQGINEQFF. Here the CDR3 DNA reads TGTGCCAGCAGCGTACAGGGGATCAATGAGCAGTTCTTC.

The rearrangement joins TRBV7-9 to TRBJ2-7; D remains unclear. From germline, CDR1 is SEHNR and CDR2 FQNEAQ (reference sequence). This CDR3 comprises 12 residues. Deletions cut 0 bases from V and 6 bases from J, with 6 bases between. The CDR3 region is CASSLALSEQYF. CDR3 coding DNA: TGTGCCAGCAGCTTAGCGTTGAGCGAGCAGTACTTC.

V usage is TRBV14 and J usage is TRBJ2-3; TRBD1 or TRBD2 may be the D gene (5 bases each). V lost 2 bases to trimming and J lost 0 bases, with 9 bases between them. The length of the CDR3 is 15 residues. The germline V gene has CDR1 SGHDN and CDR2 FVKESK. In DNA, the CDR3 is TGTGCCAGCAGCCAACTCCGGGACAGCACAGATACGCAGTATTTT. Protein product: CASSQLRDSTDTQYF.

The chain has TRBV30 and TRBJ1-1, with TRBD1 matching 7 bases. With 0 bases clipped from V and 0 bases from J, the junction kept 7 bases outside the gene matches. The CDR3 has 16 residues. Germline V gene data show CDR1 as GTSNPN and CDR2 as SVGIG (reference sequence). CDR3 coding DNA: TGTGCCTGGAGTGTACGTACAGGGGCCATGAACACTGAAGCTTTCTTT. Protein: CAWSVRTGAMNTEAFF.

The rearrangement links TRBV4-2 to TRBJ2-7; D possibly uses TRBD1 or TRBD2 (7 bases each). Per germline, CDR1 LGHNA and CDR2 YNFKEQ. The germline V and J ends were trimmed by 1 base and 0 bases, with 22 bases remaining between them. This CDR3 comprises 19 residues. CDR3 bases: TGTGCCAGCAGCCAAGCTCAAAAGGGGGAGGGGGCTTCCTCCTACGAGCAGTACTTC. This sequence encodes CASSQAQKGEGASSYEQYF.

This clone has a handful of counts. V is TRBV29-1 and J is TRBJ2-1, with 7 bases fitting TRBD1. Germline CDR1 is SQVTM and CDR2 is ANQGSEA. V shed 3 bases, J shed 10 bases, and the junction held 6 bases outside the gene matches. The CDR3 runs 12 residues. CDR3 nucleotides: TGCAGCGTTGAGACAGGGCCACGGGAGCAGTTCTTC. Its translation: CSVETGPREQFF.

CDR3 region: CASSSAGALEFGEQYF. The CDR3 DNA reads as TGTGCCAGCAGCTCTGCCGGGGCCTTGGAGTTCGGCGAGCAGTACTTC. The rearrangement uses TRBV7-9 and TRBJ2-7; D may be TRBD1 or TRBD2 (5 bases each). CDR3 size: 16 residues. CDR1 is SEHNR, CDR2 FQNEAQ, per germline (reference sequence). Trimming stripped 4 bases from V and 6 bases from J, with 22 bases between. Based on the CDR3 plus reference TRBV7-9 and TRBJ2-7, the full variable domain is DTGVSQNPRHKITKRGQNVTFRCDPISEHNRLYWYRQTLGQGPEFLTYFQNEAQLEKSRLLSDRFSAERPKGSFSTLEIQRTEQGDSAMYLCASSSAGALEFGEQYFGPGTRLTVT.

This chain uses TRBV14 with TRBJ2-1; D is perhaps TRBD1 (5 bases). V was trimmed by 4 bases and J by 6 bases, leaving 10 bases between them. The CDR3 consists of 13 residues. Germline CDR1 and CDR2: SGHDN and FVKESK. CDR3 nucleotide sequence: TGTGCCAGCAGCCTTGGGGCGCGCAATGAGCAGTTCTTC. Its translation is CASSLGARNEQFF.